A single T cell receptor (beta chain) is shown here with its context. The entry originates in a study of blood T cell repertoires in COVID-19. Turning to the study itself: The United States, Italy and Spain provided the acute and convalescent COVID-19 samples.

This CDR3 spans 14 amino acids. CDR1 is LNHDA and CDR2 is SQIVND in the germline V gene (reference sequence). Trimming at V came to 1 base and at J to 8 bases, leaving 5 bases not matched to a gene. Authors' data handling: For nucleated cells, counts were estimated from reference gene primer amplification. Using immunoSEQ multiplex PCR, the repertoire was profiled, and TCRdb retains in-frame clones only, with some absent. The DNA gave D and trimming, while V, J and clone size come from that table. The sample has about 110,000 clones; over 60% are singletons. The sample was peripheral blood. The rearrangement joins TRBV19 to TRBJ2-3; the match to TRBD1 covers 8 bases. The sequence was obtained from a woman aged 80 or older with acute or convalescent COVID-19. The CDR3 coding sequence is TGTGCCAGTAGTATAGGTCAGGGGGCTACTACGCAGTATTTT. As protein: CASSIGQGATTQYF. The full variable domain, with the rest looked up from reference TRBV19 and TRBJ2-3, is DGGITQSPKYLFRKEGQNVTLSCEQNLNHDAMYWYRQDPGQGLRLIYYSQIVNDFQKGDIAEGYSVSREKKESFPLTVTSAQKNPTAFYLCASSIGQGATTQYFGPGTRLTVL.